These 31 T cell receptor beta chains were all obtained from the same sample, sequenced in a study of blood T cell repertoires in COVID-19. TCRdb keeps only in-frame clones here, not all; method: immunoSEQ multiplex PCR. The repertoire holds 200,000 or so clones, with about nine tenths as singletons. The source material was peripheral blood. These receptors originate from a man in his 70s with active or convalescent COVID-19.

This rearrangement joins TRBV27 to TRBJ1-1, with no clear D. The CDR3 loop spans 19 amino acids. The germline V gene has CDR1 MNHEY and CDR2 SMNVEV (reference sequence). Trimming shortened V by 3 bases and J by 4 bases, and 27 bases separated the two germline ends. The CDR3 loop is CASSLGREGGRRWGTEAFF. The CDR3 coding sequence is TGTGCCAGCAGTTTGGGTAGGGAGGGAGGCCGCCGGTGGGGCACTGAAGCTTTCTTT.

V is TRBV2 and J is TRBJ1-3; TRBD1 matches 9 bases. V lost 6 bases to trimming and J lost 0 bases; unmatched junction nucleotides: 12. The CDR3 extends over 18 amino acids. Germline V gene lookup returns CDR1 SNHLY and CDR2 FYNNEI. CDR3 nucleotide sequence: TGTGCCAGCAGGCGGGGGACAGGGAGCGAATACTCTGGAAACACCATATATTTT. Protein sequence: CASRRGTGSEYSGNTIYF.

The CDR3 region has the DNA TGTGCCAGCAGCCCCGGACAAGCCCAAGAGACCCAGTACTTC. Protein: CASSPGQAQETQYF. The chain is built from TRBV5-4 and TRBJ2-5, with D tentatively TRBD1 (5 bases). The V gene lost 4 bases and the J gene lost 1 base, with 11 bases spanning the gap. The CDR3 is made up of 14 amino acids. The V gene's germline CDR1 is SGHNT and CDR2 YYREEE (reference sequence).

V gene TRBV7-2 combines with J gene TRBJ2-3; tentative D call: TRBD2 (5 bases). Germline CDR1 reads SGHTA; CDR2 reads FQGNSA. CDR3 length: 16 amino acids. Trimming left V 2 bases short and J 1 base short, with 13 bases between. The CDR3 DNA is TGTGCCAGCAGCTTAAATGCGGGTAGACGCACAGATACGCAGTATTTT. This codes for CASSLNAGRRTDTQYF. The whole variable domain, filled in from reference TRBV7-2 and TRBJ2-3, reads GAGVSQSPSNKVTEKGKDVELRCDPISGHTALYWYRQSLGQGLEFLIYFQGNSAPDKSGLPSDRFSAERTGGSVSTLTIQRTQQEDSAVYLCASSLNAGRRTDTQYFGPGTRLTVL.

V usage is TRBV27 and J usage is TRBJ2-2; 10 nucleotides match TRBD2. Trimming at V came to 5 bases and at J to 4 bases, leaving 13 bases not matched to a gene. The CDR3 totals 18 residues. The germline V gene encodes CDR1 MNHEY and CDR2 SMNVEV (reference sequence). In DNA form, the CDR3 reads TGTGCCAGCAGTCCCGGACTAAGCGGGAGGGCGGCCACCGGGGAGCTGTTTTTT. Its translation is CASSPGLSGRAATGELFF.

This clone came up once. The V gene is TRBV28, the J gene TRBJ2-7, with unresolved D. Trimming cost V 6 bases and J 0 bases, with 12 bases left between them. Germline-derived CDR1 and CDR2 are MDHEN and SYDVKM. This CDR3 region has 14 residues. The CDR3 nucleotides read TGTGCCAGCAGGGGCTTCCACAGCTCCTACGAGCAGTACTTC. Protein sequence: CASRGFHSSYEQYF. The variable domain in full, completed from reference TRBV28 and TRBJ2-7, reads DVKVTQSSRYLVKRTGEKVFLECVQDMDHENMFWYRQDPGLGLRLIYFSYDVKMKEKGDIPEGYSVSREKKERFSLILESASTNQTSMYLCASRGFHSSYEQYFGPGTRLTVT.

The gene calls are TRBV5-1 and TRBJ1-2; possibly TRBD1 for D (6 bases). Germline V gene sequence: CDR1 SGHRS, CDR2 YFSETQ. Trimming left V 1 base short and J 4 bases short, with 14 bases between. The CDR3 consists of 15 residues. CDR3 amino acids: CASSLPQTGSYGYTF. The CDR3 DNA reads TGCGCCAGCAGCTTGCCCCAAACAGGGAGCTATGGCTACACCTTC.

The chain joins TRBV4-1 to TRBJ1-3, with 12 nucleotides matching TRBD1. Germline V gives CDR1 MGHRA, CDR2 YSYEKL. The CDR3 is 20 residues long. V trimming: 0 bases; J trimming: 1 base; junction bases outside the gene matches: 10. CDR3 sequence reads: CASSQDWGQGAILSGNTIYF. The CDR3 region has the DNA TGCGCCAGCAGCCAAGATTGGGGACAGGGGGCTATCCTGTCTGGAAACACCATATATTTT.

The V gene is TRBV10-1, the J gene TRBJ2-2; no clear D. V shed 2 bases and J shed 7 bases, with 11 bases lying between them. This CDR3 region has 14 residues. In germline, CDR1 is WNHNN, CDR2 SYGVQD (reference sequence). CDR3 sequence (DNA): TGCGCCAGCAGTGAGCGTTTGTCTCGCGGGGAGCTGTTTTTT. This sequence encodes CASSERLSRGELFF.

The chain employs TRBV15 and TRBJ2-1; 7 nucleotides agree with TRBD2. The trim removed 4 bases at V and 13 bases at J, leaving 10 bases unmatched. The CDR3 spans 13 residues. Germline V gene lookup returns CDR1 LNHNV and CDR2 YYDKDF (reference sequence). The CDR3 nucleotides read TGTGCCACCAGCATTTTCAGCGGGACGACTCAGTTCTTC. Amino acids: CATSIFSGTTQFF.

V gene TRBV6-2 or TRBV6-3 combines with J gene TRBJ2-7; 11 bases line up with TRBD2. CDR3 length equals 18 residues. V shed 0 bases, J shed 3 bases, and the junction held 10 bases outside the gene matches. Germline V gene data show CDR1 as MNHEY and CDR2 as SVGEGT. The CDR3 sequence is CASSYSASGRPNYYEQYF. CDR3 sequence (DNA): TGTGCCAGCAGTTACTCGGCTAGCGGGAGGCCTAATTACTACGAGCAGTACTTC.

This clone was detected once. The chain employs TRBV6-6 and TRBJ2-5, with TRBD1 matching 10 bases. After removal of 7 bases from V and 5 bases from J, the junction contained 13 bases not matched to a gene. CDR1 is MNHNY, CDR2 SVGAGI, per germline (reference sequence). The CDR3 is 16 residues long. The CDR3 bases are TGTGCCAGCACCGGCGGCGACAGGGGGCCGACGGAGACCCAGTACTTC. Translated: CASTGGDRGPTETQYF.

This clone was seen ten or more times. The rearrangement links TRBV6-5 to TRBJ1-1; D is possibly TRBD1 (6 bases). The V end lost 5 bases, the J end lost 4 bases, and 17 bases lay between the germline ends. The CDR3 consists of 15 residues. Per germline, CDR1 MNHEY and CDR2 SVGAGI. CDR3 sequence: CASSPTAVRGTEAFF. The CDR3 DNA sequence: TGTGCCAGCAGTCCGACGGCCGTCAGGGGCACTGAAGCTTTCTTT.

This sequence joins TRBV5-6 and TRBJ2-7; the D gene is possibly TRBD2 (6 bases). Trimming removed 3 bases at V and 6 bases at J, with 16 bases between. Germline CDR1 SGHDT, CDR2 YYEEEE. The CDR3 has 14 amino acids. The CDR3 protein is CASSWGGIYGEQYF. The CDR3, as DNA: TGTGCCAGCAGCTGGGGCGGGATTTATGGCGAGCAGTACTTC.

Notes on this clone: Other DNA sequences within the sample encode an identical CDR3. The chain recombines TRBV6-5 with TRBJ1-5; TRBD1 might be the D (5 bases). V lost 0 bases, J lost 7 bases, and 7 bases lay in between. Germline V CDR1 and CDR2: MNHEY, SVGAGI. The CDR3 sequence is 13 residues long. Here the CDR3 reads CASSYSRGQPQHF. CDR3 nucleotides: TGTGCCAGCAGTTACTCTCGGGGGCAGCCCCAGCATTTT.

The gene calls are TRBV10-3 and TRBJ1-1; D gene uncertain. CDR3 length: 14 amino acids. V was shortened by 2 bases and J by 1 base, with 8 bases between the two germline ends. In germline, CDR1 is ENHRY, CDR2 SYGVKD. CDR3 sequence reads: CAISEGRQNTEAFF. In DNA form, the CDR3 reads TGTGCCATCAGTGAGGGGAGGCAGAACACTGAAGCTTTCTTT.

The chain uses TRBV10-2 and TRBJ2-2; TRBD2 matches at 10 bases. CDR3 length equals 18 residues. Germline-derived CDR1 and CDR2 are WSHSY and SAAADI. The junction had 11 bases not matched to a gene; V was cut back by 6 bases and J by 1 base. Here the CDR3 DNA reads TGCGCCAGCAGCCCCCATGGAGCGGGGGGGCGGAACACCGGGGAGCTGTTTTTT. This codes for CASSPHGAGGRNTGELFF.

CDR3 nucleotide sequence: TGTGCCAGCACCGAACCGGGGTACGAGCAGTACTTC. Translated, it gives CASTEPGYEQYF. This rearrangement joins TRBV2 to TRBJ2-7; possible D gene TRBD2, 5 bases. The V and J ends lost 7 bases and 4 bases respectively, with 11 bases between them. This CDR3 has 12 residues. CDR1 is SNHLY and CDR2 is FYNNEI in the germline V gene.

The CDR3 spells CASSSGQGFLNEQFF. The CDR3 nucleotides read TGCGCCAGCAGCTCAGGACAGGGGTTCCTCAATGAGCAGTTCTTC. The gene calls are TRBV10-1 and TRBJ2-1; 9 positions match TRBD1. The CDR3 contains 15 residues. Trimming at V came to 6 bases and at J to 6 bases, leaving 9 bases not matched to a gene. Germline V CDR1 and CDR2: WNHNN, SYGVQD (reference sequence).

This chain joins TRBV30 and TRBJ2-7; D may be TRBD2 (5 bases). Germline V gene lookup returns CDR1 GTSNPN and CDR2 SVGIG (reference sequence). V shed 2 bases and J shed 7 bases, with 18 bases lying between them. The CDR3 length is 14 residues. CDR3 sequence: CAWSPRGARLEQYF. The DNA of the CDR3 is TGTGCCTGGAGTCCTCGGGGAGCCCGGTTGGAGCAGTACTTC. The full variable domain, completed using reference TRBV30 and TRBJ2-7, is SQTIHQWPATLVQPVGSPLSLECTVEGTSNPNLYWYRQAAGRGLQLLFYSVGIGQISSEVPQNLSASRPQDRQFILSSKKLLLSDSGFYLCAWSPRGARLEQYFGPGTRLTVT.

V is TRBV9 and J is TRBJ2-1, with D possibly matching TRBD1 (6 bases). The CDR3 is 14 amino acids. V was clipped by 4 bases and J by 7 bases, with 15 bases between them. Germline values: CDR1 SGDLS, CDR2 YYNGEE. CDR3 residues: CASSPPRGRNEQFF. The CDR3, as DNA: TGTGCCAGCAGCCCCCCCAGGGGTCGGAATGAGCAGTTCTTC.

V usage is TRBV15 and J usage is TRBJ1-5; maybe TRBD1 (5 bases). The germline gives CDR1 LNHNV, CDR2 YYDKDF (reference sequence). The V end was cut by 2 bases, the J end by 6 bases, with 23 bases between. The length of the CDR3 is 18 residues. The CDR3 sequence: CATSRPLGRGGLRQPQHF. The CDR3 region has the DNA TGTGCCACCAGCAGACCATTGGGGCGGGGAGGACTTCGTCAGCCCCAGCATTTT.

CDR3 coding DNA: TGTGCCATCAGTGACCCATCCAGGAACAATCAGCCCCAGCATTTT. The encoded protein is CAISDPSRNNQPQHF. The rearrangement links TRBV10-3 to TRBJ1-5; no definite D call. The CDR3 spans 15 residues. Trimming stripped 3 bases from V and 3 bases from J, with 12 bases between. The germline gives CDR1 ENHRY, CDR2 SYGVKD.

The chain's CDR3 is CASSLDRGQPQHF. DNA for the CDR3: TGTGCCAGCAGCTTGGACAGGGGGCAGCCCCAGCATTTT. The rearrangement links TRBV5-6 to TRBJ1-5, with 8 bases identical to TRBD1. J lost 7 bases, V lost 0 bases, and 0 bases had no gene match. This CDR3 region has 13 residues. From germline, CDR1 is SGHDT and CDR2 YYEEEE.

V gene TRBV2 combines with J gene TRBJ1-2, with a possible D match to TRBD1 (6 bases). Germline CDR1 reads SNHLY; CDR2 reads FYNNEI. Trimming cost V 6 bases and J 5 bases, with 16 bases left between them. The CDR3 loop spans 14 amino acids. CDR3 DNA sequence: TGTGCCAGCAGGGCCGGGACACAAGTATATGGCTACACCTTC. Its protein product is CASRAGTQVYGYTF.

The CDR3 is CASSVDAGSPLHF. CDR3 DNA: TGTGCCAGCAGTGTGGACGCGGGTTCACCCCTCCACTTT. The V gene is TRBV2, the J gene TRBJ1-6; D is uncertain. This CDR3 contains 13 residues. Germline V gene lookup returns CDR1 SNHLY and CDR2 FYNNEI. Trimming took 4 bases from V and 9 from J, leaving 10 bases between them.

This clone came up once. This rearrangement joins TRBV11-2 to TRBJ2-3; D might be TRBD1 (6 bases). V was cut by 6 bases and J by 4 bases, with 20 bases left in between. CDR1 is SGHAT, CDR2 FQNNGV, per germline. There are 16 residues in the CDR3. CDR3 sequence: CASRLNRVGVADTQYF. The CDR3 DNA reads TGTGCCAGCAGACTCAACAGGGTAGGGGTGGCAGATACGCAGTATTTT.

The chain employs TRBV11-2 and TRBJ1-6; 9 bases match TRBD1. Trimming removed 5 bases from V and 10 bases from J; junction bases left unmatched: 6. The germline CDR1 and CDR2 sequences are SGHAT and FQNNGV. The CDR3 consists of 14 residues. The CDR3 loop is CASSPGQGGSPLHF. The CDR3 DNA reads as TGTGCCAGCAGCCCGGGACAGGGAGGCTCACCCCTCCACTTT.

The CDR3 region is CASSYFAGNEKLFF. CDR3 DNA sequence: TGTGCCAGCAGTTACTTCGCAGGAAACGAAAAACTGTTTTTT. The V gene is TRBV6-5, the J gene TRBJ1-4, with unresolved D. Germline V CDR1 and CDR2: MNHEY, SVGAGI. V was shortened by 1 base and J by 8 bases, with 11 bases between the two germline ends. CDR3 length equals 14 residues.

Remarks on this clone: An end of the junction does not agree with germline; a read error may underlie this. For the CDR3, the DNA is TGTGCTAGCAGCTTGGGGGGTGCGTCTGGAAACACCATATATTTT. This gives the protein CASSLGGASGNTIYF. V is TRBV7-7 and J is TRBJ1-3, with D possibly matching TRBD1 (5 bases). This CDR3 has 15 residues. Per germline, CDR1 SSHAT and CDR2 FNYEAQ (reference sequence).

This clone showed up just once. The chain links TRBV6-5 to TRBJ1-2, with D perhaps TRBD1 (5 bases). The germline V and J ends were trimmed by 6 bases and 3 bases, with 14 bases remaining between them. From germline, CDR1 is MNHEY and CDR2 SVGAGI. The length of the CDR3 is 14 residues. For the CDR3, the DNA is TGTGCCAGCAGCCTTGTTTTAGGGGACTATGGCTACACCTTC. Its translation: CASSLVLGDYGYTF.